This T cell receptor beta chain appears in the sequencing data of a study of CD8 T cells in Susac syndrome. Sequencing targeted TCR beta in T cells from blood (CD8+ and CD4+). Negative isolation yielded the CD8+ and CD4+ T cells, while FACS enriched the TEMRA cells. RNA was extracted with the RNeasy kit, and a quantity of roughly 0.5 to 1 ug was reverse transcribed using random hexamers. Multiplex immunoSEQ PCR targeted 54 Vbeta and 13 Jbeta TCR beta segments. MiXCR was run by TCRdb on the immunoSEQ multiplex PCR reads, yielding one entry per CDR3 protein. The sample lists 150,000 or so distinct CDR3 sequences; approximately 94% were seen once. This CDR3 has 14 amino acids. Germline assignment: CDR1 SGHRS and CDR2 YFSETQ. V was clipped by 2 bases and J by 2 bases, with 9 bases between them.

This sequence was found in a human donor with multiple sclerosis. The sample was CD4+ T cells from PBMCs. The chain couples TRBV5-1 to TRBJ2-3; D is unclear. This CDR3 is CASSFERTTDTQYF. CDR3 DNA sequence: TGCGCCAGCAGCTTTGAGAGGACCACAGATACGCAGTATTTT.